What follows describes a single T cell receptor (beta chain). This sample's TCRbeta library carried unique molecular identifier barcodes. TCRdb reprocessed the PCR reads via MiXCR and lists one record per CDR3 protein. The sample lists some 400,000 distinct CDR3 sequences, over 20% seen once, with 3% to 4.5% in the top ten. These data originate in a study of T-cell reconstitution after alpha-beta-depleted transplantation in children. Germline assignment: CDR1 SGHRS and CDR2 YFSETQ. The CDR3 extends over 16 amino acids. The germline V and J ends were trimmed by 1 base and 1 base, with 14 bases remaining between them.

The origin of this receptor is a human donor who donated a stem cell graft to a child with acute myeloid leukemia. This chain links TRBV5-1 with TRBJ1-2; tentatively, D is TRBD1 (5 bases). Sequencing used PBMCs from the stem cell graft donor, obtained from the stem cell graft. CDR3 DNA: TGCGCCAGCAGCTTGCCGGGGGGACCGATTAACTATGGCTACACCTTC. Its protein is CASSLPGGPINYGYTF.